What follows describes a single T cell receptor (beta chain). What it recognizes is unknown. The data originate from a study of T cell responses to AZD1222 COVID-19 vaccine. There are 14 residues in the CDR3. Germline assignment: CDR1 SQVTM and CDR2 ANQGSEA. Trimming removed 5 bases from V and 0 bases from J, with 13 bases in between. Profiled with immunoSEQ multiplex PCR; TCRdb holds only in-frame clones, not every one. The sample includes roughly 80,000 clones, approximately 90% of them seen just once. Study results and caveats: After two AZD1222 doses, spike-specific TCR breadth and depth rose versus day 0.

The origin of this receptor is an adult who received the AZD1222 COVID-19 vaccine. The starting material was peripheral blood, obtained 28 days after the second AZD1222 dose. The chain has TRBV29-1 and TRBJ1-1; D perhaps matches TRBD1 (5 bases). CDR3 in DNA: TGCAGCGTTATTCGGGGGGGAATGAACACTGAAGCTTTCTTT. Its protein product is CSVIRGGMNTEAFF.